A selection of T cell receptor beta chains follows, all from one sample in a study of vaccination effects on CD4 cells after COVID-19. These receptors have no identified antigens. The protocol was immunoSEQ multiplex PCR, while the TCRdb copy is restricted to in-frame clones and leaves out a portion. The sample has about 80,000 clones; 60% to 85% are singletons. This material consisted of CD4+ T cells from PBMCs cultured with HCoV-OC43 spike peptides, taken after COVID-19 vaccination. Receptors were obtained from a human donor who received a COVID-19 vaccine. CDR3s include the opening cysteine and the closing phenylalanine or tryptophan. The D gene is left open where the match is weak. Expanded clones get a size class; other rows say once, few or many, or leave the size out.

V gene	clone size	J gene	D gene	CDR3 DNA	CDR3 protein
TRBV18	.	TRBJ2-2	.	TGTGCCAGCTCACCCGGGACTCAGAGGGCCGGGGAGCTGTTTTTT	CASSPGTQRAGELFF
TRBV5-1	.	TRBJ2-2	TRBD2	TGCGCCAGCAGCTTGGCACTAGCGGGGGGCACCGGGGAGCTGTTTTTT	CASSLALAGGTGELFF
TRBV10-3	.	TRBJ1-3	TRBD1	TGTGCCATCAGTGAAGGTTTCGGGGACAGGGGGCGGCCTGGAAACACCATATATTTT	CAISEGFGDRGRPGNTIYF
TRBV7-8	.	TRBJ2-2	.	TGTGCCAGCAGCTTTTTTAATGGGGACACCGGGGAGCTGTTTTTT	CASSFFNGDTGELFF
TRBV11-2	few	TRBJ2-3	TRBD2	TGTGCCAGCAGCTTAGTATTAGCGGGGGGGCGGGATGGAGATACGCAGTATTTT	CASSLVLAGGRDGDTQYF
TRBV7-3	.	TRBJ2-5	TRBD1	TGTGCCAGCAGCTTAAGGGTGGGACAGGGGGGAAGGGAGACCCAGTACTTC	CASSLRVGQGGRETQYF
TRBV3-1/TRBV3-2	many	TRBJ2-3	.	TGTGCCAGCAGCCCCAACTTAGGGGATACGCAGTATTTT	CASSPNLGDTQYF
TRBV5-1	.	TRBJ1-6	.	TGCGCCAGCAGCTTGGTACCGGGGTGGGATTCACCCCTCCACTTT	CASSLVPGWDSPLHF
TRBV2	.	TRBJ2-5	.	TGTGCCAGCAGTGTACTTTCGGGGGCGCAGACCCAGTACTTC	CASSVLSGAQTQYF
TRBV7-9	.	TRBJ2-2	.	TGTGCCAGCTTCGGGGCGACGAACACCGGGGAGCTGTTTTTT	CASFGATNTGELFF
TRBV6-5	.	TRBJ2-1	.	TGTGCCAGCAGTTACGTTCTGAGTAGCTCCTACAATGAGCAGTTCTTC	CASSYVLSSSYNEQFF
TRBV30	.	TRBJ1-4	.	TGTGCCTGGAGTGTTTCGATTTTCAGTCCTAATGAAAAACTGTTTTTT	CAWSVSIFSPNEKLFF
TRBV4-1	.	TRBJ1-4	.	TGCGCTGGAGGACCGCCAGGGGATCGTAAAAAACTGTTTTTT	CAGGPPGDRKKLFF
TRBV12-3/TRBV12-4	few	TRBJ2-1	TRBD2	TGTGCCAGCAGTTTGTTAGCGGGCAATGAGCAGTTCTTC	CASSLLAGNEQFF
TRBV19	.	TRBJ2-3	TRBD2	TGTGCCAGTAGTATGGAGCGGGGGGGTATAGATACGCAGTATTTT	CASSMERGGIDTQYF
TRBV6-1	.	TRBJ2-3	.	TGTGCCAGCAGTGTAAGTTTCCCAGGCCCCACAGATACGCAGTATTTT	CASSVSFPGPTDTQYF
TRBV19	.	TRBJ1-5	TRBD1	TGTGCCAGTAGTTCCGGACAGGTTGAGAATCAGCCCCAGCATTTT	CASSSGQVENQPQHF
TRBV6-5	.	TRBJ2-1	TRBD1	TGTGCCAGCAGTTACTCTTCGGGGACAGGGGGCCGAGAGCAGTTCTTC	CASSYSSGTGGREQFF
TRBV9	few	TRBJ1-2	.	TGTGCCAGCAGCCCCCTAGGCGGGGCCTATGGCTACACCTTC	CASSPLGGAYGYTF
TRBV7-3	.	TRBJ2-1	.	TGTGCCAGCAGCTTAACGGGGGGACCCTACAATGAGCAGTTCTTC	CASSLTGGPYNEQFF
TRBV10-2	.	TRBJ2-2	.	TGCGCCATCAAGCCAAAGATACCGAATCAGGCCGGGGAGCTGTTTTTT	CAIKPKIPNQAGELFF
TRBV27	.	TRBJ1-4	TRBD1	TGTGCCAGCAGTAGACCGGGACAGGGAAACGAAAAACTGTTTTTT	CASSRPGQGNEKLFF
TRBV15	.	TRBJ1-1	.	TGTGCCACCAGCAGAGGGGGAGGGGGGGGCACTGAAGCTTTCTTT	CATSRGGGGGTEAFF